Listed here are 9 T cell receptor beta chains from one sample, sequenced in a study of beta chain features in type 1 diabetes. The whole isolated RNA underwent reverse transcription, so sequencing captured expressed TCRB transcripts. TCRdb's table, derived via immunoSEQ multiplex PCR, lists solely in-frame clones and lacks some. The sample holds 130,000 or so clones, approximately 9.2% seen once. Material: central memory CD4+ T cells from blood. Receptors were obtained from a young man in good health.

The V gene is TRBV9, the J gene TRBJ1-2, with 9 bases that match TRBD1. The V segment lost 3 bases and the J segment 5 bases; nucleotides outside the gene matches: 2. CDR3 length equals 13 residues. The germline CDR1 and CDR2 sequences are SGDLS and YYNGEE. The CDR3 reads CASSDGTGYGYTF. The CDR3 DNA reads TGTGCCAGCAGCGACGGGACAGGGTATGGCTACACCTTC.

The chain links TRBV4-2 to TRBJ1-6; 8 bases align to TRBD1. The CDR3 has 18 residues. Germline V gene lookup returns CDR1 LGHNA and CDR2 YNFKEQ. With 0 bases clipped from V and 4 bases from J, the junction kept 8 bases outside the gene matches. CDR3 sequence (DNA): TGTGCCAGCAGCCAAGATTCCGGGACAGGAGCGTATAATTCACCCCTCCACTTT. Translation gives CASSQDSGTGAYNSPLHF.

This clone was seen more than once but under ten times. The rearrangement uses TRBV5-1 and TRBJ1-1; possible D gene TRBD1, 6 bases. V was shortened by 2 bases and J by 1 base, with 9 bases between the two germline ends. Germline CDR1 is SGHRS and CDR2 is YFSETQ. This CDR3 spans 14 amino acids. The CDR3 DNA sequence: TGCGCCAGCAGCTTACAGGGTACGAACACTGAAGCTTTCTTT. It encodes CASSLQGTNTEAFF.

This clone came up a few times. The rearrangement uses TRBV7-2 and TRBJ2-7; 11 nucleotides match TRBD1. V gave up 5 bases and J gave up 2 bases; unmatched junction bases: 5. CDR3 length equals 15 residues. The germline V gene has CDR1 SGHTA and CDR2 FQGNSA. In DNA, the CDR3 is TGTGCCAGCAGCATACGGACAGGGGGCCCCTACGAGCAGTACTTC. This sequence encodes CASSIRTGGPYEQYF.

This CDR3 is CASSEWGKNTEAFF. In DNA, the CDR3 is TGTGCCAGCAGTGAATGGGGCAAGAACACTGAAGCTTTCTTT. The rearrangement links TRBV2 to TRBJ1-1; a weak D match, TRBD1 (5 bases). The CDR3 totals 14 residues. Trimming removed 2 bases at V and 1 base at J, with 8 bases between. Germline lookup yields CDR1 SNHLY and CDR2 FYNNEI.

The chain employs TRBV7-8 and TRBJ1-5; possible D gene TRBD1, 6 bases. The CDR3 is 15 amino acids. Trimming pared 0 bases from V and 5 bases from J, leaving 11 bases between. Germline CDR1 SGHVS, CDR2 FQNEAQ. The CDR3 DNA reads TGTGCCAGCAGCTTAGCCCAGGGGAGAGATCAGCCCCAGCATTTT. It is translated as CASSLAQGRDQPQHF.

The chain links TRBV5-1 to TRBJ2-7; 7 nucleotides agree with TRBD2. CDR1 and CDR2 from the germline V gene are SGHRS and YFSETQ. The CDR3 sequence is 16 residues long. The V segment lost 1 base and the J segment 2 bases; nucleotides outside the gene matches: 9. The CDR3 DNA sequence: TGCGCCAGCAGCTTGAGGCGAGGCGGGGGACCCTACGAGCAGTACTTC. Its translation is CASSLRRGGGPYEQYF.

This clone has a handful of counts. This rearrangement joins TRBV5-1 to TRBJ2-6, with 8 bases matching TRBD1. CDR1 is SGHRS and CDR2 is YFSETQ in the germline V gene. The length of the CDR3 is 16 residues. J gave up 0 bases and V 5 bases, and 4 bases lay outside the gene matches. The CDR3 region has the DNA TGCGCCAGCAGGACAGGGGCCTTCTCTGGGGCCAACGTCCTGACTTTC. As protein: CASRTGAFSGANVLTF.

This clone was seen a handful of times. The genes are TRBV6-1 and TRBJ2-7; 7 bases align to TRBD1. CDR1 and CDR2 from the germline V gene are MNHNS and SASEGT. V lost 3 bases, J lost 0 bases, and 8 bases stayed unmatched. The length of the CDR3 is 16 residues. CDR3 amino acids: CASSDRDRAGSYEQYF. For the CDR3, the DNA is TGTGCCAGCAGTGATAGAGACAGGGCGGGCTCCTACGAGCAGTACTTC.